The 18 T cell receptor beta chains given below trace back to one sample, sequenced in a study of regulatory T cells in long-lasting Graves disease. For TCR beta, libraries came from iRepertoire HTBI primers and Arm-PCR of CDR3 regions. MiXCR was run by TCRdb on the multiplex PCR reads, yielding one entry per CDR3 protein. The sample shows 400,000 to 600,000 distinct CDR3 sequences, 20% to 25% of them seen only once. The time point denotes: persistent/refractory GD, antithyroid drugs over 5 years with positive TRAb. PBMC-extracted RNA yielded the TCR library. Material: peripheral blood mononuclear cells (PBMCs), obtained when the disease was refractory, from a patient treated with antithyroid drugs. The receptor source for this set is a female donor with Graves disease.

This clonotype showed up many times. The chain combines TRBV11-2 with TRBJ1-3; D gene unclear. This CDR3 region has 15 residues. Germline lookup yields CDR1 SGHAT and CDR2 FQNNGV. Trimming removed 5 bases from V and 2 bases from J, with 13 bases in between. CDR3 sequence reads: CASSAQATPGNTIYF. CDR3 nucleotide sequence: TGTGCCAGCAGCGCCCAGGCCACTCCTGGAAACACCATATATTTT.

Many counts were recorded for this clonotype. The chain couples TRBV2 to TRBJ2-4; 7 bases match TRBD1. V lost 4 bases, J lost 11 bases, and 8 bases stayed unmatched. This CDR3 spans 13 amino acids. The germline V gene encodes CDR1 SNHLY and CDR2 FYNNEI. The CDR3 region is CASSAEVRGLQYF. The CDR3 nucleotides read TGTGCCAGCAGTGCTGAAGTTAGGGGGCTTCAGTACTTC.

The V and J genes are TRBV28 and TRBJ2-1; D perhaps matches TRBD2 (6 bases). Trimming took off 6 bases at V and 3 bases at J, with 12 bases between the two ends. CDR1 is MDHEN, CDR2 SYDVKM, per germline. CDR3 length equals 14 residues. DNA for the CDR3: TGTGCCAGCAGCCCGGGACTCCGCTACAATGAGCAGTTCTTC. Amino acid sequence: CASSPGLRYNEQFF.

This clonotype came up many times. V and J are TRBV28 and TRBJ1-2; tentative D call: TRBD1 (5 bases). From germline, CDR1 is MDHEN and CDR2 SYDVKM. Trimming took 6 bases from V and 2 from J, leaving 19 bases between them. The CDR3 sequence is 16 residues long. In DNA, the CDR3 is TGTGCCAGCAGCCGGAGAGGGGAGGCCAGGAACTATGGCTACACCTTC. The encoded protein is CASSRRGEARNYGYTF.

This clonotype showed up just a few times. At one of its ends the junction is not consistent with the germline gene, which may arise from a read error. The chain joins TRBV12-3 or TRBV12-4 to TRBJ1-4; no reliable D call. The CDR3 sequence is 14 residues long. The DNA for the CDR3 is TGTGCCAGCAGTTCGTACGCAACTAATGGAAAACTGTTTTTT. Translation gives CASSSYATNGKLFF.

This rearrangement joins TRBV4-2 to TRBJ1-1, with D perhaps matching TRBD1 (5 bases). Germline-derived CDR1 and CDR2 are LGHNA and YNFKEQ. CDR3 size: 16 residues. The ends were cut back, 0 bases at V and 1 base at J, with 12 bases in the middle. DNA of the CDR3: TGTGCCAGCAGCCAAGACCTAGGGGAAAAGAACACTGAAGCTTTCTTT. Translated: CASSQDLGEKNTEAFF.

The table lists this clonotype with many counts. The CDR3 region is CASSLSGQVYEQYF. The DNA for the CDR3 is TGTGCCAGCAGTTTATCAGGACAGGTCTACGAGCAGTACTTC. The chain combines TRBV28 with TRBJ2-7; 7 nucleotides align to TRBD1. The CDR3 contains 14 residues. With V trimmed by 1 base and J by 3 bases, 3 bases remained unmatched. Germline-derived CDR1 and CDR2 are MDHEN and SYDVKM.

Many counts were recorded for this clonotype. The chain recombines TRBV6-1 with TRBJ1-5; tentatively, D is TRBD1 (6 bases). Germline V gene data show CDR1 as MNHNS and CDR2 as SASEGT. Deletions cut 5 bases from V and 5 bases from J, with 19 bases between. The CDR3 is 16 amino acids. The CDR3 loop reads CASSPPGVVGDQPQHF. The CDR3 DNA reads TGTGCCAGCAGTCCCCCAGGGGTCGTGGGAGATCAGCCCCAGCATTTT.

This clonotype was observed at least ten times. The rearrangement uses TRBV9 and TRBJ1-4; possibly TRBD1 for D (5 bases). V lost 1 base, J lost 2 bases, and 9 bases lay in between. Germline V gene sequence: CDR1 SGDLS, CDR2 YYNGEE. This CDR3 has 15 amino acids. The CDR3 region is CASSVSGSTNEKLFF. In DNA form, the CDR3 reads TGTGCCAGCAGCGTATCAGGGTCTACTAATGAAAAACTGTTTTTT.

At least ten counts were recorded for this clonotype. The DNA of the CDR3 is TGTGCCAGCAGTTTCTGGACAGGGCCTAATGAAAAACTGTTTTTT. Translating it yields CASSFWTGPNEKLFF. This chain links TRBV28 with TRBJ1-4; 8 bases map to TRBD1. J lost 3 bases, V lost 3 bases, and 3 bases had no gene match. The CDR3 is 15 residues long. Per the germline V gene, CDR1 is MDHEN and CDR2 is SYDVKM. Complete variable domain (other parts from reference TRBV28 and TRBJ1-4): DVKVTQSSRYLVKRTGEKVFLECVQDMDHENMFWYRQDPGLGLRLIYFSYDVKMKEKGDIPEGYSVSREKKERFSLILESASTNQTSMYLCASSFWTGPNEKLFFGSGTQLSVL.

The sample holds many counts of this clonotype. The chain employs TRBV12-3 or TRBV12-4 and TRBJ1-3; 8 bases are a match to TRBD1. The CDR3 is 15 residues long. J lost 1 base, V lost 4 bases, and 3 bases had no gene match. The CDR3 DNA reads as TGTGCCAGCAGTTATGGGACAGGTTCTGGAAACACCATATATTTT. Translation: CASSYGTGSGNTIYF.

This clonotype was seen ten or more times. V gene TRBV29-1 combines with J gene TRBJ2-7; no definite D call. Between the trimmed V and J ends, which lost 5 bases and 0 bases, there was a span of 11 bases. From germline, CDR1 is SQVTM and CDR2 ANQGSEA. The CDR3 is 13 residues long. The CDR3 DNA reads TGCAGCGTTTTGTCCACCAGCTCCTACGAGCAGTACTTC. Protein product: CSVLSTSSYEQYF.

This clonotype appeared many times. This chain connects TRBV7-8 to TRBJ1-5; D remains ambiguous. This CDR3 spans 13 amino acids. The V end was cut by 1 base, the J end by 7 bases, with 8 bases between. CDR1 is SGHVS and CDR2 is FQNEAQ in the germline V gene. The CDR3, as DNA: TGTGCCAGCAGCTTAGGGGTGGGGCAGCCCCAGCATTTT. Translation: CASSLGVGQPQHF.

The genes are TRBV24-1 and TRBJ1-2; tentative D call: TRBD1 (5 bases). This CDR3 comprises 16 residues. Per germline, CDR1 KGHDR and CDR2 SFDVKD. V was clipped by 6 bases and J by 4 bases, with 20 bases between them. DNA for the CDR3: TGTGCCACCAGTCCCCCCGGGACGCTGGGTACCTATGGCTACACCTTC. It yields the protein CATSPPGTLGTYGYTF.

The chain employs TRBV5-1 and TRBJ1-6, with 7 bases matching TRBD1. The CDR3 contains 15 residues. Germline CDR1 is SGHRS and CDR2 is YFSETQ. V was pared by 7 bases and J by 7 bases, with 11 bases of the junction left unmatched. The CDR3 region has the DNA TGCGCCAGCGGATCGGAGGGGGCAGGGAATTCACCCCTCCACTTT. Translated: CASGSEGAGNSPLHF.

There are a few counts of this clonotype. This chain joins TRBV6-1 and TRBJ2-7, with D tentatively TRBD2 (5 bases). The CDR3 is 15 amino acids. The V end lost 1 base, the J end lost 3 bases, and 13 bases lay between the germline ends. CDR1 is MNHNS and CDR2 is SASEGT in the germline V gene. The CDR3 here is CASSEVGVVLYEQYF. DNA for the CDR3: TGTGCCAGCAGTGAAGTCGGGGTAGTCCTCTACGAGCAGTACTTC.

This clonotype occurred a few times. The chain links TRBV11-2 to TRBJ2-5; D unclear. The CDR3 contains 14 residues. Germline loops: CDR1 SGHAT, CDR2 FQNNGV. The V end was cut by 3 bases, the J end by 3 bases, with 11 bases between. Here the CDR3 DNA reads TGTGCCAGCAGCTTCCTGGCGGAAAAAGAGACCCAGTACTTC. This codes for CASSFLAEKETQYF.

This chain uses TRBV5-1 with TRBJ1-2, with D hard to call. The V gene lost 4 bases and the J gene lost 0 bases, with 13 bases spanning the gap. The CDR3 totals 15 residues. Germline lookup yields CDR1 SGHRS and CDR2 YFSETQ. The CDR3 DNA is TGCGCCAGCAGCCCCGGGGAAACCTCTAACTATGGCTACACCTTC. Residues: CASSPGETSNYGYTF.